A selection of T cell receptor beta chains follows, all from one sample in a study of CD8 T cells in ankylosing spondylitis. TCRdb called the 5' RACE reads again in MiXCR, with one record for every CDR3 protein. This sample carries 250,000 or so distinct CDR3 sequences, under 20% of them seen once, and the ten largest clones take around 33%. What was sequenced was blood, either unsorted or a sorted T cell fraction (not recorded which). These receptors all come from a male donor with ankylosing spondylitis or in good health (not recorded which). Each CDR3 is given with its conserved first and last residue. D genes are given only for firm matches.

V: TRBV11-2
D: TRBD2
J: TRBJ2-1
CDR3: CASSIEPPLAGGGLSSYNEQFF

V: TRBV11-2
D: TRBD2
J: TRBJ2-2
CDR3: CASSSGAGVALAGAWELFF

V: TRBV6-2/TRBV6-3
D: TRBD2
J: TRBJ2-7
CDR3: CASSYSGTSGPLSYEQYF

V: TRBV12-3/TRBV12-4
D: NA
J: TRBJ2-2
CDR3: CASSLGAGWETGELFF

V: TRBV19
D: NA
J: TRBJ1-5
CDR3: CASSMGGPHQPQHF

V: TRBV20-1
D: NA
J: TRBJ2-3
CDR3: CSARDPFSSDYTDTQYF

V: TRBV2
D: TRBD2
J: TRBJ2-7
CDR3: CASMGLAGQF

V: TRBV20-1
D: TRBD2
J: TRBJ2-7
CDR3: CSARDSGSYEQYF

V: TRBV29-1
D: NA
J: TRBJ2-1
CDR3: CSVEPLPEKYNEQFF

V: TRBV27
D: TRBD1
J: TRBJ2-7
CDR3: CASSLPGQAHEQYF

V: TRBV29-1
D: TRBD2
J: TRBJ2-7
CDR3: CSVESLGTSGGAYEQYF

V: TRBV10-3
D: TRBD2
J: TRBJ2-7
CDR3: CAISEELAGGSPTYEQYF

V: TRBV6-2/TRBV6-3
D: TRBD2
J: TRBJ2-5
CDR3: CASTLRTSGVKETQYF

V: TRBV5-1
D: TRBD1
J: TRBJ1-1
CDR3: CASSLWTGEGTEAFF

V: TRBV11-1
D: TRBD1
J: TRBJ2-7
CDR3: CASSPGGAEQYF

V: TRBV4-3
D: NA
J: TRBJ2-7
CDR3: CASSRGAGATYEQYF

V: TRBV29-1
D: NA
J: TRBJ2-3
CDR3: CSVVGAGQRDTQYF

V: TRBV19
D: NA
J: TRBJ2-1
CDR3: CASSISADYNEQFF

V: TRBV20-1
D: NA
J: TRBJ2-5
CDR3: CSASPGQNQETQYF

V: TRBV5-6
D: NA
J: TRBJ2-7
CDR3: CASSLWADKQYF

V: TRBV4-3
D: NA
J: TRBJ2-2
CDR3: CASSPAGAGELFF

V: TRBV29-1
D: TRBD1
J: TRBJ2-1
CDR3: CSVVTGQGYNEQFF

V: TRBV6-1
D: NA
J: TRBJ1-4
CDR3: CASRPGTENEKLFF

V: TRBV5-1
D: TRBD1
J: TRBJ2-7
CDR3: CASRAPGQGFHEQYF

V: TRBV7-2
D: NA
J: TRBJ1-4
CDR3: CASSLRHTTNEKLFF

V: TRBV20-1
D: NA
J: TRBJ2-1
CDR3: CSATAGTGGEQFF

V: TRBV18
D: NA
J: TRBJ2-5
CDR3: CASSPLQETQYF

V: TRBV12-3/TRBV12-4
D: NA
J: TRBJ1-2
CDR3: CASSLFPRGIYGYTF

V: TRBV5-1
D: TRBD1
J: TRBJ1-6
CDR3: CASSSLDRGNSPLHF

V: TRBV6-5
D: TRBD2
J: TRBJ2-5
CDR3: CASSYSTLAGEWETQYF

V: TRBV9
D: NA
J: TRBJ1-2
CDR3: CASSVDRDDNYGYTF

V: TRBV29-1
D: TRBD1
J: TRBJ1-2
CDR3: CSVYGDRAHQASGYTF

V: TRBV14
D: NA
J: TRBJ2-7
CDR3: CASSQDVWRGIHEQYF

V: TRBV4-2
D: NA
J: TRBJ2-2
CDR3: CASSQEKGGSGELFF

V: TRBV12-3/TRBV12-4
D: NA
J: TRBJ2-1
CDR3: CASATTPGKEFF

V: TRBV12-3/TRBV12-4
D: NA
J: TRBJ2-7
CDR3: CASSPNPPGGYEQYF

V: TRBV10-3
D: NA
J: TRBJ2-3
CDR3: CAIRTGTEESTDTQYF

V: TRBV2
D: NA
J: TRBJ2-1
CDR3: CASSDPDTSSYNEQFF

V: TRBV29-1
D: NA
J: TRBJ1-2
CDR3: CSVEDRGGFGYGYTF

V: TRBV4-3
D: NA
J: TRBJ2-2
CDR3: CASSQALLGIANTGELFF

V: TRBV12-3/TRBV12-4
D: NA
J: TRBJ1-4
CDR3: CASSFFEDGKLFF

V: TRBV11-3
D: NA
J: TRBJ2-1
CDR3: CASSSPRSGSSYNEQFF

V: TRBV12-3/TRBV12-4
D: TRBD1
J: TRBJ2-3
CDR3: CASSFRTGTDTQYF

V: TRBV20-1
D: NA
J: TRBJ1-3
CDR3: CSAATRSGNTIYF

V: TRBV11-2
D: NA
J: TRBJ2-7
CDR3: CASSPGEFLDYEQYF

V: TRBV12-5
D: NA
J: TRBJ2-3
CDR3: CASGPRLGSPDTQYF

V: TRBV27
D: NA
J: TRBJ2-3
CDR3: CASSLSNYRDTQYF

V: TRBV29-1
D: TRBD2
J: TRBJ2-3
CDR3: CSVVGGGDTQYF

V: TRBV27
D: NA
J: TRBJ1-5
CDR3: CASSFGVGNQPQHF

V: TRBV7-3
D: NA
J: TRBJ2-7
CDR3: CASSLTLLDGRYEQYF

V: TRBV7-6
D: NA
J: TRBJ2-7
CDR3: CASSLIVGVGTKQYF

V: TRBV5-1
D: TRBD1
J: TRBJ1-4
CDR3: CASSDGQDGGEKLFF

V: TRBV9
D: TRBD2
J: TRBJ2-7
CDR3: CASSPSASGSYEQYF

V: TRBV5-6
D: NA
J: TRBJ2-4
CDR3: CASSLGTTGSIQYF

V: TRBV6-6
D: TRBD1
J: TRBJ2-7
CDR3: CASSYLTGDEQYF